This paragraph covers one TCR beta chain sequence. This clonotype has a count of ten or more. Its target antigen remains unknown. The sample holds no much larger clone one base away, and base qualities are not on file. Stable Graves' hyperthyroidism was defined as the absence of progression to ophthalmopathy over 18 months of follow-up. Hyperthyroidism patients were newly diagnosed, had a disease duration of under 2 months, and were aged 18 to 65 years. Exclusion was applied to patients with uncontrolled infections, other autoimmune diseases, pregnancy or lactation. Diagnoses were established on the basis of clinical symptoms, serum thyroxine and TRAb, thyroid ultrasound, and orbital computed tomography. Ficoll-Paque density gradient centrifugation was used to isolate PBMCs from about 10 ml of fresh peripheral blood. Trizol reagent was used to extract total RNA, and RNA quality was then checked on an Agilent 2100 Bioanalyzer.

The data stem from a study of T cells in Graves' hyperthyroidism and ophthalmopathy (dated by TCRdb to between 2019 and 2020). For context, the study as a whole: Peripheral blood samples were taken at initial diagnosis, before any treatment was given. In addition, the study compared T-cell repertoires in thyroid tissue and in blood from five to seven Graves' hyperthyroidism patients. Prospective prediction of ophthalmopathy was tested in an independent validation cohort consisting of fewer than 20 hyperthyroidism patients and over 15 patients who later progressed to ophthalmopathy. A discovery cohort of about 95 patients, 43 with Graves' ophthalmopathy and about 60 with stable Graves' hyperthyroidism, was used to find distinguishing TCR V-J signatures. Once sampling was done, hyperthyroidism patients were given methimazole at a starting dose of 30 mg daily, whereas ophthalmopathy patients were given high-dose intravenous methylprednisolone. For training and testing, the 100 or so patients in the discovery cohort were randomly divided in a 7:3 ratio. The paper reports TCR Vbeta CDR3 sequencing of 135 peripheral blood samples: under 45 ophthalmopathy, about 75 hyperthyroidism and approximately 17 progressor patients.

Points the paper makes about the study in general: A 13 V-J signature model separated ophthalmopathy from stable hyperthyroidism, with just over 85% sensitivity and 81% to 82% specificity in cross-validation and 80%/75% in testing. Sample size was not statistically predetermined, and blinding of investigators to group allocation was not performed. In validation, the model predicted progression to ophthalmopathy a median of 6.5 months before onset, with roughly 70% sensitivity and around 76% specificity. Most expanded thyroid clonotypes (frequency above 0.001) were also detected in blood, suggesting blood repertoires may reflect thyroid immune responses.

Amplification of TCR beta CDR3 regions was carried out from RNA transcripts. A first-round RT-PCR of the TCR CDR3 used the HTBI primer set with the Qiagen OneStep RT-PCR kit. Libraries were constructed in a second round of multiplex PCR, after which size selection and purification were performed. Sequencing of the libraries was done on an Illumina HiSeq2000 using paired-end 100 bp reads. The published analysis was carried out like this. SOAPnuke was used to process the raw data, removing reads that contained adapters or uncalled bases, had a mean Phred below 15, or lacked an exact match to the constant primer or identifier. COPE v1.2.5 was used to merge the high-quality paired reads, and each unique nucleotide sequence was defined as a clonotype. Clonotypes were aligned to IMGT TRBV, TRBD and TRBJ reference segments using MiTCR v1.1. The analysis was restricted to V-J combinations with a frequency above 0.0001, which together covered 99% to 99.2% of the repertoires. A TCS score was defined as the ratio of F50 (clonal expansion) to E x V (chaos), with BLOSUM62-based TCRdist applied between CDR3 peptides within each V-J. Welch's t-statistics and random forest reduced roughly 540 V-J features to roughly 13, which were used in a naive Bayes classifier (R e1071). The similarity between thyroid and blood repertoires was quantified using the Morisita-Horn index. In-frame beta chains were kept once TCRdb had trimmed the public reads at Q25 with fastp and called clones with MiXCR. CDR3 protein sequences are deduplicated, and each keeps its most common genes and DNA. TCRdb assigned the V and J calls; the authors' analysis was not used. The sample profile shows hundreds of thousands of distinct CDR3 sequences; about two fifths of them were found once. Of the sample, 7% to 10% is held by the ten largest clones.

V and J are truncated by 6 bases and 8 bases respectively, leaving an intervening sequence of 8 bases. The germline V gene specifies SNHLY as CDR1 and FYNNEI as CDR2. Spanning cysteine to phenylalanine, the CDR3 consists of 12 amino acids. The only DNA kept is the CDR3, 36 bases in frame from the first base. The chain uses TRBV2 and TRBJ1-6; the D segment cannot be called with confidence. Sequencing was done on a sample of blood. The origin of this receptor is a man between 18 and 29 years old with Graves' hyperthyroidism. The bases are TGTGCCAGCAGCGTTCTCCATTCACCCCTCCACTTT. Its protein product is CASSVLHSPLHF.